These T cell receptor beta chains were read from a single sample in a study of tumor-infiltrating lymphocytes in primary liver carcinoma. TCRdb re-derived calls from the multiplex PCR reads in MiXCR, one entry per CDR3 protein. The sample lists tens of thousands of distinct CDR3 sequences, approximately 77% seen once, with roughly 35% in the top ten. Sequencing was performed on liver tumor tissue from sampling region 5. Receptors were obtained from a woman under 40 with primary liver carcinoma and hepatitis B virus infection. Both conserved end residues are trimmed from each CDR3. The D gene is left open where the match is weak.

>TRBV6-5|NA
AISYKDSSFYKQY
>TRBV6-6|TRBD1
VSSYGTGANQPQH
>TRBV11-2|NA
ANSITGGGSWTYEQY
>TRBV11-3|NA
DSGLDVNNEQF
>TRBV10-3|NA
AVHESATRQETQY
>TRBV20-1|TRBD2
SASAASGLETQY
>TRBV10-2|NA
ASSESRADAVAF
>TRBV28|NA
ASSLGREAF
>TRBV6-5|TRBD2
ASSGKSGRFETQY
>TRBV7-8|NA
TSSRLPNRELF
>TRBV14|NA
ASSRTVNTGELL
>TRBV28|TRBD1
VSNVSGTDQH
>TRBV6-5|NA
ASNYSYGGTDTQY
>TRBV15|NA
ATGRDLGLGTDAF
>TRBV12-3/TRBV12-4|NA
ASSRNINTEVF
>TRBV7-8|NA
ASNSLVSDAQY
>TRBV6-5|NA
ASGNGIRQPQH
>TRBV28|NA
ASSLTAAEKIYGYT
>TRBV10-3|NA
AISESTTRQEAQY
>TRBV7-8|NA
ASSLLGLYFSGANVLT
>TRBV7-2|NA
ASSSDITNYGYT
>TRBV11-2|NA
ARSFTPLRSSYNEQL
>TRBV24-1|NA
ATSDGIGTVTHY